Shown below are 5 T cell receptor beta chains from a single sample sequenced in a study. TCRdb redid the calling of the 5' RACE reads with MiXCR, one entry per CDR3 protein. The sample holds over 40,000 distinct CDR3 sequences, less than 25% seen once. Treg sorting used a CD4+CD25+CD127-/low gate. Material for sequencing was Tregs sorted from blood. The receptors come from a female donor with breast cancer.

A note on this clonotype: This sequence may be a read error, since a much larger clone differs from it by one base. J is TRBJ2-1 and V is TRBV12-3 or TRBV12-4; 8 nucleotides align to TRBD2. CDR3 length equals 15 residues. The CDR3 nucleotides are TGTGCCAGCAGTCCTATCGCGGGAGGATACAATAAGCAGTTCTTC. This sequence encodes CASSPIAGGYNKQFF.

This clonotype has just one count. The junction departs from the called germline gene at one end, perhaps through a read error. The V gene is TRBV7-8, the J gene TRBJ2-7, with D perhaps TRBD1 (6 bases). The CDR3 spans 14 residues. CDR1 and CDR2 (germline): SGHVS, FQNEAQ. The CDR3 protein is CTSSDRDKSYEQYF. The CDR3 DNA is TGTACCAGCAGCGACCGGGACAAGTCCTACGAGCAGTACTTC.

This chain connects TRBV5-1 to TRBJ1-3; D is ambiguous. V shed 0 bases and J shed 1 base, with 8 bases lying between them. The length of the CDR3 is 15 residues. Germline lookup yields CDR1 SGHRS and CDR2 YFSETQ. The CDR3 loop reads CASSLEPISGNTIYF. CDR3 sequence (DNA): TGCGCCAGCAGCTTGGAACCGATTTCTGGAAACACCATATATTTT.

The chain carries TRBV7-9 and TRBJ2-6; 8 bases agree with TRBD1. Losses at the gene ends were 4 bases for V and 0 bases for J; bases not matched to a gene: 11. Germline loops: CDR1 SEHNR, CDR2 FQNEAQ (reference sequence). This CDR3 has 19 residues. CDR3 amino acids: CASSSASGQDHSGANVLTF. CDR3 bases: TGTGCCAGCAGCTCAGCTTCGGGACAGGACCACTCTGGGGCCAACGTCCTGACTTTC.

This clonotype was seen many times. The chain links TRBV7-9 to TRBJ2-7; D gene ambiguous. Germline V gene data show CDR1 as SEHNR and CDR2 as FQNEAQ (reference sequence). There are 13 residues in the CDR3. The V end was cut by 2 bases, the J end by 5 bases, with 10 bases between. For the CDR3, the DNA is TGTGCCAGCAGCTTAAGTGTATCCCACGAGCAGTACTTC. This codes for CASSLSVSHEQYF.